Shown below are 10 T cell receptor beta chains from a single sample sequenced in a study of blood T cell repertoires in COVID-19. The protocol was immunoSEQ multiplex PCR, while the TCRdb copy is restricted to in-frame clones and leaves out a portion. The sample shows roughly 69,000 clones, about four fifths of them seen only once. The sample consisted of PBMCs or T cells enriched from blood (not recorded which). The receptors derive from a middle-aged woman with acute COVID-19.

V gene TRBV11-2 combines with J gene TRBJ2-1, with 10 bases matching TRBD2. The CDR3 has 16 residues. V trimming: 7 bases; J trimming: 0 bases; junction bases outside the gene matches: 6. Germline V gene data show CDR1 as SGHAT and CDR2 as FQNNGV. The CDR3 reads CASTASGGSSYNEQFF. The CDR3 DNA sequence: TGTGCCAGCACGGCTAGCGGGGGAAGCTCCTACAATGAGCAGTTCTTC. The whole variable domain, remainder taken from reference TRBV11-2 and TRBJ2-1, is EAGVAQSPRYKIIEKRQSVAFWCNPISGHATLYWYQQILGQGPKLLIQFQNNGVVDDSQLPKDRFSAERLKGVDSTLKIQPAKLEDSAVYLCASTASGGSSYNEQFFGPGTRLTVL.

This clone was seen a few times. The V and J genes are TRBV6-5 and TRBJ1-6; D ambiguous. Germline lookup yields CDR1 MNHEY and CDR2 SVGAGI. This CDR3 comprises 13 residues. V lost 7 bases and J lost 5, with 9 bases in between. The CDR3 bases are TGTGCCAGCACTATCCGGGATAATTCACCCCTCCACTTT. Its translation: CASTIRDNSPLHF.

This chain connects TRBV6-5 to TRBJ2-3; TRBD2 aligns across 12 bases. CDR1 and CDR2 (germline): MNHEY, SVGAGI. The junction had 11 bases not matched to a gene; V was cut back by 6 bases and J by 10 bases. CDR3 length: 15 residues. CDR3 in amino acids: CASRTSGGPAPSQYF. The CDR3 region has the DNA TGTGCCAGCAGGACTAGCGGGGGCCCTGCCCCATCGCAGTATTTT.

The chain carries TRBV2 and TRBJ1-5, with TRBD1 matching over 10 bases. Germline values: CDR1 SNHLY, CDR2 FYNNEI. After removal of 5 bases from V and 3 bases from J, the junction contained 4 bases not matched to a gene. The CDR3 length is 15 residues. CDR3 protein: CASSLRQGANQPQHF. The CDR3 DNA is TGTGCCAGCAGTCTCAGACAGGGGGCCAATCAGCCCCAGCATTTT.

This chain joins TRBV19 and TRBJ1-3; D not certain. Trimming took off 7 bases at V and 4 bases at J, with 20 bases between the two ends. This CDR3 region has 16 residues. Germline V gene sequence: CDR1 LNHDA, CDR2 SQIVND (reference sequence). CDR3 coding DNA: TGTGCCAGTACCACACCCGCCGGATCAGGAGGAAACACCATATATTTT. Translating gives CASTTPAGSGGNTIYF.

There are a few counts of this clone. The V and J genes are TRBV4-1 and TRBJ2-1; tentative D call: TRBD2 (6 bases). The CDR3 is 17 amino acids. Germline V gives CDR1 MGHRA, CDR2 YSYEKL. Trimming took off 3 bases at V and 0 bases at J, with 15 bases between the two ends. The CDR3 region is CASSHPYLTSSYNEQFF. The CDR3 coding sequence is TGCGCCAGCAGCCACCCCTACTTGACTAGCTCCTACAATGAGCAGTTCTTC.

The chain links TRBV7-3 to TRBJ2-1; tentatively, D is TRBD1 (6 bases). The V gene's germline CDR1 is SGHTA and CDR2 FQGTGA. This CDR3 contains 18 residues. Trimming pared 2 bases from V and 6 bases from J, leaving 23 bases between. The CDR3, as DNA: TGTGCCAGCAGCTTAGTCGCCTCCTGGACAGCGGCAAGCAATGAGCAGTTCTTC. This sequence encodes CASSLVASWTAASNEQFF.

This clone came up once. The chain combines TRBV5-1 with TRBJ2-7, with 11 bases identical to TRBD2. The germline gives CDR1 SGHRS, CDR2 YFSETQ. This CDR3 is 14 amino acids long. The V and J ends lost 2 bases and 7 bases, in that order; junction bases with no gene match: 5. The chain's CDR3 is CASSFSGGAGEQYV. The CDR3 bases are TGCGCCAGCAGCTTTAGCGGGGGGGCCGGAGAGCAGTACGTC.

The CDR3 DNA follows: TGCAGCGTTTCTAGCGGGGGAACCTACGAGCAGTACGTC. This codes for CSVSSGGTYEQYV. The rearrangement links TRBV29-1 to TRBJ2-7, with 10 bases matching TRBD2. CDR1 and CDR2 (germline): SQVTM, ANQGSEA. There are 13 residues in the CDR3. V dropped 5 bases and J dropped 2; count of bases not matched to a gene: 3.

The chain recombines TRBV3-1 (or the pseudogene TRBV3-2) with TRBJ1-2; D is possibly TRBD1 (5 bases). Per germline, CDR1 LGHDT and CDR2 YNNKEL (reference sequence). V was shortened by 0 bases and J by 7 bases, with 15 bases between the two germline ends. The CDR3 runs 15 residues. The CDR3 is CASSQDSIGRGGYTF. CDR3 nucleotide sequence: TGTGCCAGCAGCCAAGATAGCATCGGGAGGGGTGGCTACACCTTC.